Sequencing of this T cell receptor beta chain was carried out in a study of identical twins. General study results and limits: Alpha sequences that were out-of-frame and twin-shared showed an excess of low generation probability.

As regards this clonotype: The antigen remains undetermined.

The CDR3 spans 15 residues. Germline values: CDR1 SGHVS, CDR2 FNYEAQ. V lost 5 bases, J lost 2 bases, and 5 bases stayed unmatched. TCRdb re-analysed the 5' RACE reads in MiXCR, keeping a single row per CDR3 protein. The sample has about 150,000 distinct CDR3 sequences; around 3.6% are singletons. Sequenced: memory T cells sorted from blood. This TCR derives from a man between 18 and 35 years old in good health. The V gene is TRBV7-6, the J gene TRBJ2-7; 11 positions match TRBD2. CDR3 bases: TGTGCCAGCAGCAGAGCTAGCGGGAGGACCTACGAGCAGTACTTC. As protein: CASSRASGRTYEQYF.